This T cell receptor (beta chain) emerged from a study of blood T cell repertoires in COVID-19. Study-level background: Sites in the United States, Italy and Spain provided acute and convalescent COVID-19 samples. Sources were T cells, B-cell-depleted T cells, or PBMCs; the material itself was cDNA or gDNA.

Patients at the Seattle site were enrolled during active infection and followed longitudinally. Per the study methods: Counts of nucleated cells, estimated from reference gene primer amplification, were obtained. Clones were sequenced by immunoSEQ multiplex PCR, and TCRdb holds only the in-frame ones, with some missing. The D gene and trimming were derived from the DNA, and the V and J assignments and clone size from that table. The sample gives 55,000 to 80,000 clones, around four fifths of which show up once; approximately 14% is in the top ten. Looked up from germline, CDR1 is MNHEY and CDR2 is SVGAGI. CDR3 size: 14 residues. V was shortened by 8 bases and J by 6 bases, with 16 bases between the two germline ends.

The sequencing input was peripheral blood. The TCR originated in a man between 60 and 75 years old with COVID-19, enrolled during active disease. The chain links TRBV6-5 to TRBJ2-2; possible D gene TRBD1, 6 bases. CDR3 region: CASSFDRLAGELFF. The CDR3 DNA sequence: TGTGCCAGCTCCTTTGACAGGCTGGCCGGGGAGCTGTTTTTT.